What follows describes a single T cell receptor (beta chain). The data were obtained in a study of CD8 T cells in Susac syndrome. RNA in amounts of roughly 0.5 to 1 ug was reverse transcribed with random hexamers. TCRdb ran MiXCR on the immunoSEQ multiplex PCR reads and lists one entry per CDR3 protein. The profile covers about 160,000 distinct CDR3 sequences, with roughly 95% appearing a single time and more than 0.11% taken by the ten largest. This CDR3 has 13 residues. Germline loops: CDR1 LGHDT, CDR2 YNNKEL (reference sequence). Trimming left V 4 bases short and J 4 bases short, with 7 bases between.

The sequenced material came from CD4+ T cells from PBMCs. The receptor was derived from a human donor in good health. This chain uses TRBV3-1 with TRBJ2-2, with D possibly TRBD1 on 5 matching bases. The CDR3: CASSRQITGELFF. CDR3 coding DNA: TGTGCCAGCAGCCGACAGATCACCGGGGAGCTGTTTTTT.